This TCR beta chain comes out of a study of somatic mutations in T cells in chronic GVHD (dated by TCRdb to 2018 to 2021). Genomic DNA was isolated and then used for the TCRbeta deep sequencing. The immunoSEQ assay, provided as a commercial service, was used for both TCRbeta CDR3 sequencing and the initial data processing. In the authors' own workflow: Reads were demultiplexed, adapter and primer sequences were removed, similar clones were merged by frequency-ratio clustering, and V, D, J genes were annotated with IMGT. Drawn from immuneACCESS, this table holds only the in-frame rearrangements with V and J called that TCRdb kept. Clones are partly lost; checked studies trace under half to an unresolved V gene and leave the rest unexplained. Clonal size and the V and J genes are those of that table, whereas D and trimming came from the DNA. The sample table lists 13,000 to 15,000 clones, approximately 80% of them with a count of one. Of the sample, roughly 32% is held by the ten largest clones.

CDR1 and CDR2 are drawn from the germline V gene: ENHRY, SYGVKD. The junction shows trimming of 0 bases on V and 5 bases on J, plus 16 bases between the germline ends. The CDR3, from cysteine to phenylalanine, totals 16 residues. The DNA shown is the 48-base CDR3, in frame from base 1. Regarding this clone: Its specific antigen is unknown. No base qualities exist here, and no much larger clone lies one base off it.

For sorting, cells were stained with anti-CD3, anti-CD4, anti-CD8 and a Vbeta20 antibody from the IOTest Beta Mark kit and sorted on a FACSAria III to a purity above 97%. Peripheral blood was collected in sodium heparin tubes, and mononuclear cells were isolated by Ficoll-Paque PLUS density gradient centrifugation. CD4+ Vbeta20+, CD4+ Vbeta20-, and CD8+ T cell fractions were FACS-sorted before TCRbeta deep sequencing. What was sequenced was Vbeta20-negative CD4+ T cells from blood. This specimen's cell subset or site label, per the study, means: CD4+ T cells sorted as TCR Vbeta20 negative by flow cytometry. The sequence was obtained from a male patient aged 45 to 59 with chronic graft-versus-host disease. A transplant means some T cells may be of graft donor rather than patient origin. The sequence links TRBV10-3 to TRBJ1-2, with TRBD1 as a weak D call on 5 bases. The CDR3 region reads CAISESGGVRRYGYTF. The nucleotides are TGTGCCATCAGTGAGTCGGGAGGGGTTAGGAGGTATGGCTACACCTTC.